The rows below give T cell receptor beta chains drawn from one sample of a study of CD8+ T cells in alopecia areata. Produced via immunoSEQ multiplex PCR; TCRdb's table is partial and in-frame only. The repertoire holds around 19,000 clones, with around three fifths as singletons. The input for sequencing was skin, taken at week 4, from a patient treated with tofacitinib. The receptors here all came from a human donor with alopecia areata. CDR3s leave out the opening cysteine and the closing phenylalanine or tryptophan. The order of the fields is J gene, CDR3 length, V gene, CDR3 protein.

J gene: TRBJ2-3; CDR3 length: 15; V gene: TRBV29-1; CDR3 protein: SASPYGTEISTDTQY
J gene: TRBJ1-2; CDR3 length: 13; V gene: TRBV2; CDR3 protein: ASSGSKGTNYGYT
J gene: TRBJ1-5; CDR3 length: 14; V gene: TRBV5-5; CDR3 protein: ASSLTGQGYNQPQH
J gene: TRBJ1-2; CDR3 length: 13; V gene: TRBV2; CDR3 protein: ASSEERIRTYGYT
J gene: TRBJ1-5; CDR3 length: 16; V gene: TRBV10-3; CDR3 protein: AISESISGGVPNQPQH
J gene: TRBJ2-1; CDR3 length: 13; V gene: TRBV5-4; CDR3 protein: ASSIPGQGANEQF
J gene: TRBJ2-3; CDR3 length: 14; V gene: TRBV7-9; CDR3 protein: ASSHTSGQRTDTQY
J gene: TRBJ1-2; CDR3 length: 12; V gene: TRBV27; CDR3 protein: ASRLKGGHYGYT
J gene: TRBJ2-1; CDR3 length: 13; V gene: TRBV21-1; CDR3 protein: ASSGERRWLYEQF
J gene: TRBJ1-1; CDR3 length: 11; V gene: TRBV2; CDR3 protein: ASRGGVLAEAF
J gene: TRBJ2-7; CDR3 length: 13; V gene: TRBV6-4; CDR3 protein: ASSDARKRLYEQY
J gene: TRBJ2-6; CDR3 length: 11; V gene: TRBV6-5; CDR3 protein: ATGTSWANVLT
J gene: TRBJ1-1; CDR3 length: 12; V gene: TRBV7-8; CDR3 protein: ASSNQGRDTEAF
J gene: TRBJ2-5; CDR3 length: 15; V gene: TRBV5-1; CDR3 protein: ASSIVPGLAGKETQY
J gene: TRBJ1-4; CDR3 length: 15; V gene: TRBV21-1; CDR3 protein: ASSKDPRQGRDEKLF
J gene: TRBJ2-5; CDR3 length: 13; V gene: TRBV7-9; CDR3 protein: ASSFLAPPRETQY
J gene: TRBJ2-7; CDR3 length: 9; V gene: TRBV5-1; CDR3 protein: ASSLGAEQY
J gene: TRBJ2-7; CDR3 length: 13; V gene: TRBV7-2; CDR3 protein: ASSLEGLGAHEQY
J gene: TRBJ1-2; CDR3 length: 9; V gene: TRBV7-6; CDR3 protein: ASRTGAGYT
J gene: TRBJ1-1; CDR3 length: 12; V gene: TRBV28; CDR3 protein: ASNHGAESFQAF
J gene: TRBJ1-5; CDR3 length: 12; V gene: TRBV28; CDR3 protein: ASHGTPYNQPQH
J gene: TRBJ1-4; CDR3 length: 14; V gene: TRBV4-2; CDR3 protein: ASSQGEGGANEKLF
J gene: TRBJ1-1; CDR3 length: 11; V gene: TRBV6-1; CDR3 protein: ASSEDTGFEAF
J gene: TRBJ2-1; CDR3 length: 14; V gene: TRBV29-1; CDR3 protein: SVPIGWDRGRGEQF
J gene: TRBJ2-7; CDR3 length: 12; V gene: TRBV6-5; CDR3 protein: ASSSLTSPHEQY
J gene: TRBJ2-3; CDR3 length: 10; V gene: TRBV6-1; CDR3 protein: AIRGDTDTQY
J gene: TRBJ1-2; CDR3 length: 12; V gene: TRBV29-1; CDR3 protein: SAEVGRANYGYT
J gene: TRBJ2-1; CDR3 length: 12; V gene: TRBV5-4; CDR3 protein: ASSLDPTNNEQF
J gene: TRBJ2-7; CDR3 length: 13; V gene: TRBV9; CDR3 protein: ASSVGLAGLYEQY
J gene: TRBJ1-5; CDR3 length: 15; V gene: TRBV16; CDR3 protein: ASSLPTGDLGNQPQH
J gene: TRBJ1-1; CDR3 length: 12; V gene: TRBV6-5; CDR3 protein: ASSKRDRYTEAF
J gene: TRBJ2-7; CDR3 length: 10; V gene: TRBV28; CDR3 protein: ATSGGGYEQY
J gene: TRBJ1-1; CDR3 length: 10; V gene: TRBV6-1; CDR3 protein: ASKGWTAEAF
J gene: TRBJ1-4; CDR3 length: 14; V gene: TRBV4-1; CDR3 protein: ASSQVMTATNEKLF
J gene: TRBJ2-7; CDR3 length: 12; V gene: TRBV7-9; CDR3 protein: ASRSGTGAYEQY
J gene: TRBJ2-2; CDR3 length: 13; V gene: TRBV11-3; CDR3 protein: ASSFQGKNTGELF
J gene: TRBJ1-4; CDR3 length: 12; V gene: TRBV30; CDR3 protein: ACNWGLTNEKLF